These 12 T cell receptor beta chains came from one sample sequenced in a study of tissue T cells after allogeneic stem cell transplantation. Time point denoted: mouse harvest day 7 after allogeneic transplant. The graft held 10^6 splenic CD5+ T cells and 10^7 T-cell-depleted bone marrow cells. Measured with immunoSEQ multiplex PCR; TCRdb has only the in-frame clones, and not every one. The sample lists almost 8,500 clones, roughly 46% occurring once. Sample: skin. The receptors here all came from a female BALB/c mouse given C57BL/6 T cells with graft-versus-host disease after an allogeneic hematopoietic cell transplant.

By share of the sample, this clone is medium-sized. Each gene name is a mouse one. The CDR3 end falls 1 residue outside the read, so it is completed with the germline J gene. This chain uses TRBV13-1 with TRBJ2-1; a weak D match, TRBD1 (6 bases). With 6 bases removed from V and 0 bases from J, the gap between germline ends came to 10 bases. Germline lookup yields CDR1 NSHNY and CDR2 SYGAGN. This CDR3 is 14 amino acids long. CDR3 DNA (partial): TGTGCCAGCAAAAGACAGGATAACTATGCTGAGCAGTTC. Translating it yields CASKRQDNYAEQF. In full, the CDR3 reads CASKRQDNYAEQFF.

As concerns this clone: Genes and germline are mouse. The read comes to an end 1 residue before the CDR3 does, leaving the germline J gene to fill in the end. The V call is TRBV19, the J call TRBJ1-4, with TRBD1 matching over 7 bases. This CDR3 contains 14 residues. Unmatched junction bases numbered 3, after V lost 4 bases and J lost 3 bases. The germline V gene encodes CDR1 FNHDT and CDR2 SITEND (reference sequence). Partial CDR3 DNA: TGTGCCAGCAGTCCGGGACAGACCAACGAAAGATTATTT. Amino acid sequence: CASSPGQTNERLF. The whole CDR3 region reads CASSPGQTNERLFF.

A note on this clone: Gene names denote mouse genes. Coverage ceases 1 residue before the CDR3 finishes, and the germline J gene fills in the end. This chain links TRBV24 with TRBJ2-5; D gene ambiguous. From germline, CDR1 is KGHTA and CDR2 FRNEEI. The CDR3 sequence is 15 residues long. The V gene lost 2 bases and the J gene lost 0 bases, with 9 bases spanning the gap. CDR3 sequence: CASSLGWENQDTQYF. The part of the CDR3 DNA that was read is TGTGCCAGCAGTCTGGGATGGGAGAACCAAGACACCCAGTAC.

On this clone: Gene labels here are mouse ones. The read is 1 residue too short to cover the CDR3 end, so that end is filled in from the germline J gene. This chain joins TRBV26 and TRBJ2-5; 10 bases agree with TRBD1. The CDR3 extends over 15 amino acids. CDR1 and CDR2 (germline): KGHPV, FQNQEV (reference sequence). V dropped 4 bases and J dropped 8; count of bases not matched to a gene: 9. CDR3 bases read: TGTGCCAGCAGTCCTCCGGGACAGGGGTTGGGCACCCAGTAC. Protein: CASSPPGQGLGTQY. The whole CDR3 protein reads CASSPPGQGLGTQYF.

Judged by abundance, this clone is medium-sized (0.01 to 0.1%). Gene names are mouse gene names. The sequence runs out 1 residue before the end of the CDR3; the remainder is reconstructed from the germline J gene. V and J are TRBV26 and TRBJ2-2, with a possible D match to TRBD1 (6 bases). CDR3 length equals 15 residues. V dropped 2 bases and J dropped 4 bases, with 11 bases sitting between them. Looked up from germline, CDR1 is KGHPV and CDR2 is FQNQEV (reference sequence). CDR3 DNA, as far as it was read: TGTGCCAGCAGTCTGGGGACACGGGGCACCGGGCAGCTCTAC. Translation: CASSLGTRGTGQLY. The complete CDR3 sequence is CASSLGTRGTGQLYF.

This clone was seen just once. Mouse germline and gene names are used. The CDR3 extends 1 residue past the end of the read, so its final part is completed from the germline J gene. The rearrangement uses TRBV3 and TRBJ2-3, with TRBD1 identical over 7 bases. In germline, CDR1 is SNHLY, CDR2 FYNGKV (reference sequence). This CDR3 contains 16 residues. J lost 1 base, V lost 2 bases, and 6 bases had no gene match. The part of the CDR3 DNA that was read is TGTGCCAGCAGCTTAATAGGGCAGGGGGGTGCAGAAACGCTGTAT. Translated: CASSLIGQGGAETLY. The complete CDR3 protein is CASSLIGQGGAETLYF.

In the case of this clone: Mouse names are used for the genes. The missing CDR3 end, 1 residue past where the read stops, is filled in from the germline J gene. The J gene is TRBJ2-4, the V gene TRBV26; D ambiguous. Looked up from germline, CDR1 is KGHPV and CDR2 is FQNQEV (reference sequence). The CDR3 contains 12 residues. Trimming left V 3 bases short and J 3 bases short, with 4 bases between. This CDR3 is CASSLEQNTLYF. CDR3 DNA, as far as it was read: TGTGCCAGCAGTCTCGAGCAAAACACCTTGTAC.

The sample holds a few counts of this clone. The germline and genes are mouse ones. The observed sequence ends 1 residue before the CDR3 terminus, with the missing tail filled in from the germline J gene. This chain joins TRBV13-3 and TRBJ2-1, with a weak D call TRBD1 (5 bases). The CDR3 consists of 12 residues. Trimming left V 2 bases short and J 6 bases short, with 6 bases between. The germline CDR1 and CDR2 sequences are NNHDY and SYVADS. CDR3 DNA, as far as it was read: TGTGCCAGCAGTGACAGGGTTGCTGAGCAGTTC. Its translation: CASSDRVAEQF. The entire CDR3 is CASSDRVAEQFF.

Notes on this clone: Gene names and germline match the mouse. The read ends 1 residue before the CDR3 terminus; that terminus is restored from the germline J gene. J is TRBJ2-7 and V is TRBV3; the match to TRBD2 covers 12 bases. There are 14 residues in the CDR3. Germline V CDR1 and CDR2: SNHLY, FYNGKV (reference sequence). Losses at the gene ends were 4 bases for V and 6 bases for J; bases not matched to a gene: 4. The DNA read from the CDR3 is TGTGCCAGCAGCTCCGGGACTGGGGGGTTTGAACAGTAC. This sequence encodes CASSSGTGGFEQY. The CDR3, in full, reads CASSSGTGGFEQYF. Combining the CDR3 with reference TRBV3 and TRBJ2-7 gives the whole variable domain GPKVLQIPSHQIIDMGQMVTLNCDPVSNHLYFYWYKQILGQQMEFLVNFYNGKVMEKSKLFKDQFSVERPDGSYFTLKIQPTALEDSAVYFCASSSGTGGFEQYFGPGTRLTVL.

On this clone: Gene names refer to mouse genes. The read terminates 1 residue ahead of where the CDR3 ends, so the germline J gene completes it. The V gene is TRBV23, the J gene TRBJ1-1; no DNA check was done on the table's D call, TRBD1. This CDR3 region has 14 residues. Germline values: CDR1 KGHTA, CDR2 FQNQQP. CDR3 DNA, as far as it was read: TGCTCCAGCAGTCGACAGGGGGCAAACACAGAAGTCTTC. Its translation: CSSSRQGANTEVF. The whole CDR3 protein reads CSSSRQGANTEVFF. Full variable domain (missing parts from reference TRBV23 and TRBJ1-1): DAAVTQKPRYLIKMKGQEAEMKCIPEKGHTAVFWYQQKQSKELKFLIYFQNQQPLDQIDMVKERFSAVCPSSSLCSLGIRTCEAEDSALYLCSSSRQGANTEVFFGKGTRLTVV.

A word on this clone: The genes and germline here are from mouse. The read ends 1 residue before the CDR3 terminus; that terminus is restored from the germline J gene. The rearrangement joins TRBV16 to TRBJ2-1, with D uncertain. Germline CDR1 SGHSA, CDR2 FRNQAP. The ends were cut back, 4 bases at V and 4 bases at J, with 2 bases in the middle. The CDR3 totals 11 residues. CDR3 residues: CASSSYAEQFF. The CDR3 bases that were read are TGTGCAAGCAGCTCGTATGCTGAGCAGTTC.

Concerning this clone: Gene names refer to mouse genes. The missing CDR3 end, 1 residue past where the read stops, is filled in from the germline J gene. The V gene is TRBV5, the J gene TRBJ2-5; D might be TRBD1 or TRBD2, each matching 6 bases. CDR1 and CDR2 (germline): LGHNA, YNLKQL (reference sequence). Trimming left V 0 bases short and J 2 bases short, with 12 bases between. The length of the CDR3 is 16 residues. The part of the CDR3 DNA that was read is TGTGCCAGCAGCCAAGATTGGGGGCGCGTCCAAGACACCCAGTAC. It translates to CASSQDWGRVQDTQY. The full CDR3 reads CASSQDWGRVQDTQYF.